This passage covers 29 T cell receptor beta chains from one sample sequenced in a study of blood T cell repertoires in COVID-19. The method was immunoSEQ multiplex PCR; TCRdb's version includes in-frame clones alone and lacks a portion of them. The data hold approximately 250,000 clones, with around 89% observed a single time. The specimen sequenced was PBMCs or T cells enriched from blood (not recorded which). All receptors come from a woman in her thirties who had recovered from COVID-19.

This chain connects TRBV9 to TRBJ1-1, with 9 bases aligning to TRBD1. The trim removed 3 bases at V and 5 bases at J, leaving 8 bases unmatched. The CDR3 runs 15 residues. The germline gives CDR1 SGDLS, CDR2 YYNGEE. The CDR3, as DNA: TGTGCCAGCAGCGCGAGGGGACAGGGAATAACTGAAGCTTTCTTT. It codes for CASSARGQGITEAFF.

CDR3 bases: TGTGCCAGCTCAACTCCCGGCAGCGTATATTCACCCCTCCACTTT. Amino acid sequence: CASSTPGSVYSPLHF. V is TRBV2 and J is TRBJ1-6; D remains unclear. The V gene lost 8 bases and the J gene lost 8 bases, with 19 bases spanning the gap. The CDR3 contains 15 residues. The V gene's germline CDR1 is SNHLY and CDR2 FYNNEI.

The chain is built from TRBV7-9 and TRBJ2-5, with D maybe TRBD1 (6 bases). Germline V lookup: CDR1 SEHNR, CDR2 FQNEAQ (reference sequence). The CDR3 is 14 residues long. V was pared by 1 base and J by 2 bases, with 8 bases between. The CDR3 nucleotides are TGTGCCAGCAGCTTAGTGACAGGTCAAGAGACCCAGTACTTC. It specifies CASSLVTGQETQYF.

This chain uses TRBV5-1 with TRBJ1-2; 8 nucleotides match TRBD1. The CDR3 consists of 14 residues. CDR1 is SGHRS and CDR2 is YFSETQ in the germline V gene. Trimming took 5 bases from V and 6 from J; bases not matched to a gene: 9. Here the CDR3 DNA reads TGCGCCAGCAGTAGCCCAGGGGGCGAGCATGGCTACACCTTC. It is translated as CASSSPGGEHGYTF.

CDR3 DNA sequence: TGTGCCAGCAGCCCTCGCGTACCCTACAATGAGCAGTTCTTC. This sequence encodes CASSPRVPYNEQFF. V and J are TRBV11-2 and TRBJ2-1, with D hard to call. The ends were cut back, 5 bases at V and 2 bases at J, with 10 bases in the middle. There are 14 residues in the CDR3. The V gene's germline CDR1 is SGHAT and CDR2 FQNNGV.

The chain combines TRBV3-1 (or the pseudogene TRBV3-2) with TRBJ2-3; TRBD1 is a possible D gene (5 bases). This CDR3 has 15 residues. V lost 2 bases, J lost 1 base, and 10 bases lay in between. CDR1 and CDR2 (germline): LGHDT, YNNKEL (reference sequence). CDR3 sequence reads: CASSQMGRGTDTQYF. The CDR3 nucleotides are TGTGCCAGCAGCCAAATGGGCAGGGGCACAGATACGCAGTATTTT.

The CDR3 coding sequence is TGTGCCAGCAGTCTATGGACTTCCACAGATACGCAGTATTTT. The encoded protein is CASSLWTSTDTQYF. The genes are TRBV27 and TRBJ2-3, with D perhaps matching TRBD2 (5 bases). The germline gives CDR1 MNHEY, CDR2 SMNVEV (reference sequence). The CDR3 totals 14 residues. Between the trimmed V and J ends, which lost 5 bases and 2 bases, there was a span of 11 bases.

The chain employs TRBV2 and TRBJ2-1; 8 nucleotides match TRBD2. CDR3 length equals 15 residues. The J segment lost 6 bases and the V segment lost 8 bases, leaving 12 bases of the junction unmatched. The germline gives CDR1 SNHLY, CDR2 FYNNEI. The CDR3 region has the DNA TGTGCCAGCCGGGAGGGGAGGGATTATCGCAATGAGCAGTTCTTC. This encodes CASREGRDYRNEQFF.

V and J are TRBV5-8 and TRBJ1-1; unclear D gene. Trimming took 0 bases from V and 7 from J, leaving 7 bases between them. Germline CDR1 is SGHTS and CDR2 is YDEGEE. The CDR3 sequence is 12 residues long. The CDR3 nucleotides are TGTGCCAGCAGCTTGGGGCACATTGAAGCTTTCTTT. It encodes CASSLGHIEAFF.

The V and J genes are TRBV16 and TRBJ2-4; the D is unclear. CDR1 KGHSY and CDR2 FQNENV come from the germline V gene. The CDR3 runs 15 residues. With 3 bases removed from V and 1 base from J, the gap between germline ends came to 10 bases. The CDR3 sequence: CASSHSGGAKNIQYF. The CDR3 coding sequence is TGTGCCAGCAGCCATTCGGGTGGGGCCAAAAACATTCAGTACTTC. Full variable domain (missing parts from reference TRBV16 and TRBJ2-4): GEEVAQTPKHLVRGEGQKAKLYCAPIKGHSYVFWYQQVLKNEFKFLISFQNENVFDETGMPKERFSAKCLPNSPCSLEIQATKLEDSAVYFCASSHSGGAKNIQYFGAGTRLSVL.

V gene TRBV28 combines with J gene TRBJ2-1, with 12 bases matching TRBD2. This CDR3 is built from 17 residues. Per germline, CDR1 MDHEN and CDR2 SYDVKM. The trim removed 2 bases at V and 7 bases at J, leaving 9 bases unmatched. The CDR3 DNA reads TGTGCCAGCAGTTTAGTTTGGAGGCTAGCGGGAGGGAATGAGCAGTTCTTC. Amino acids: CASSLVWRLAGGNEQFF.

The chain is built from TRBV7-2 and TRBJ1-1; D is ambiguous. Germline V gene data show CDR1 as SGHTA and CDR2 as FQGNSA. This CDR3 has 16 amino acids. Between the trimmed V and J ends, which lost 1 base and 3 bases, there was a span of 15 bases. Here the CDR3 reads CASSLVWVRGDTEAFF. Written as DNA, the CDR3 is TGTGCCAGCAGCTTAGTATGGGTTCGGGGAGACACTGAAGCTTTCTTT.

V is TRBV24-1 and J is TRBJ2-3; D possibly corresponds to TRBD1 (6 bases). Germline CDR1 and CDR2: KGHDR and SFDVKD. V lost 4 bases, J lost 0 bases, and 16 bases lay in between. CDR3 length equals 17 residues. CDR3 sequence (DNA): TGTGCCACCAGTGACGCTAACAGGGACACCAGCACAGATACGCAGTATTTT. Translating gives CATSDANRDTSTDTQYF.

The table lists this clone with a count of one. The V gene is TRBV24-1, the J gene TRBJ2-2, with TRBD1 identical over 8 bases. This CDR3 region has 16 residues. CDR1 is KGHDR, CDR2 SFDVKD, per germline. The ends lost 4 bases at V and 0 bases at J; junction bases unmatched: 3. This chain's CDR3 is CATSDPTGANTGELFF. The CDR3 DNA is TGTGCCACCAGTGACCCGACAGGGGCGAACACCGGGGAGCTGTTTTTT.

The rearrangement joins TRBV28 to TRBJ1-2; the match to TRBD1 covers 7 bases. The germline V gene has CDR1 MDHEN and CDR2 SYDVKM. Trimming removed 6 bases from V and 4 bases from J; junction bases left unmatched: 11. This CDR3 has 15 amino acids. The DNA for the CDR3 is TGTGCCAGCAGGAGCCATACAGGGGTAGCCTATGGCTACACCTTC. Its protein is CASRSHTGVAYGYTF.

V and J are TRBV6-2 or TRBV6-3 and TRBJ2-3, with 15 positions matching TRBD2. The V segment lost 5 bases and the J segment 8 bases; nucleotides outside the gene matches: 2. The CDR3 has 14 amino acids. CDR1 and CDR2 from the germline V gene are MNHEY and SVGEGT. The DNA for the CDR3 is TGTGCCAGCAGTCAGGGACTAGCGGGAGGTACGCAGTATTTT. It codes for CASSQGLAGGTQYF.

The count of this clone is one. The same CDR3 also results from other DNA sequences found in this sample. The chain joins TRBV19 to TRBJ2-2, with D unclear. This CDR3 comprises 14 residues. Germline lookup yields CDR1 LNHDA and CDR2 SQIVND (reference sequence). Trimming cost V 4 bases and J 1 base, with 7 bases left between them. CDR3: CASSRTKNTGELFF. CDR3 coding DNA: TGTGCCAGTAGTAGAACTAAGAACACCGGGGAGCTGTTTTTT. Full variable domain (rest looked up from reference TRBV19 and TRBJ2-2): DGGITQSPKYLFRKEGQNVTLSCEQNLNHDAMYWYRQDPGQGLRLIYYSQIVNDFQKGDIAEGYSVSREKKESFPLTVTSAQKNPTAFYLCASSRTKNTGELFFGEGSRLTVL.

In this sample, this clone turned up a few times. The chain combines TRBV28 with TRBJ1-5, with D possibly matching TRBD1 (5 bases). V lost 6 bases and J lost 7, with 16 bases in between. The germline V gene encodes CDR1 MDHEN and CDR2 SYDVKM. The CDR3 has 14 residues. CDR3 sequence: CASSPSGGRQPQHF. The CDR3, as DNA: TGTGCCAGCAGCCCCTCGGGGGGGAGGCAGCCCCAGCATTTT. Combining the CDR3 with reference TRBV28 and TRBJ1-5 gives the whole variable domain DVKVTQSSRYLVKRTGEKVFLECVQDMDHENMFWYRQDPGLGLRLIYFSYDVKMKEKGDIPEGYSVSREKKERFSLILESASTNQTSMYLCASSPSGGRQPQHFGDGTRLSIL.

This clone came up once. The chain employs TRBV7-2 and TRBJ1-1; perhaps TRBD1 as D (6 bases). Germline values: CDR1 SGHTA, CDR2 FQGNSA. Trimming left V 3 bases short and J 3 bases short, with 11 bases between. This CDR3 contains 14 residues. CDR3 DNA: TGTGCCAGCAGCTTTCAAGGGGGGGACACTGAAGCTTTCTTT. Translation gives CASSFQGGDTEAFF.

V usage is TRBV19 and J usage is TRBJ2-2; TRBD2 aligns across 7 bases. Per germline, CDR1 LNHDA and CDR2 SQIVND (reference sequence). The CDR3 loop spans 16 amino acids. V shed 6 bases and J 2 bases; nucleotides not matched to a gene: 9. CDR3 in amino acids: CASSLQRDFNTGELFF. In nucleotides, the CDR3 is TGTGCCAGTAGCCTTCAGCGGGATTTTAACACCGGGGAGCTGTTTTTT. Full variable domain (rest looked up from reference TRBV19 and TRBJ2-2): DGGITQSPKYLFRKEGQNVTLSCEQNLNHDAMYWYRQDPGQGLRLIYYSQIVNDFQKGDIAEGYSVSREKKESFPLTVTSAQKNPTAFYLCASSLQRDFNTGELFFGEGSRLTVL.

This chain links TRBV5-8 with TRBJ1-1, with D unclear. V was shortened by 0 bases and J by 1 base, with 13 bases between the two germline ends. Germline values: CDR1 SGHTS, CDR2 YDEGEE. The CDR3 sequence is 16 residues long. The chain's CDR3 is CASSLDNQEWNTEAFF. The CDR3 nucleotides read TGTGCCAGCAGCTTGGATAACCAGGAATGGAACACTGAAGCTTTCTTT.

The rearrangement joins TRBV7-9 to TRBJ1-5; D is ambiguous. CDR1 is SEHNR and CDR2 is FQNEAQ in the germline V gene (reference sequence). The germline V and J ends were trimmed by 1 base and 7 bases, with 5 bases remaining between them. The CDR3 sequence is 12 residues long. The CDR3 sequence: CASSLGEQPQHF. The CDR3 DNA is TGTGCCAGCAGCTTAGGGGAGCAGCCCCAGCATTTT.

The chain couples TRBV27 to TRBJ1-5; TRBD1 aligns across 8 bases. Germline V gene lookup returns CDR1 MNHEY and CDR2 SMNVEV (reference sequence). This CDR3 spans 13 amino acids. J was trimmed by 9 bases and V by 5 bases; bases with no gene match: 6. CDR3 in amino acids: CASSSDRGRPQHF. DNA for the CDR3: TGTGCCAGCAGTAGCGACAGGGGACGGCCCCAGCATTTT.

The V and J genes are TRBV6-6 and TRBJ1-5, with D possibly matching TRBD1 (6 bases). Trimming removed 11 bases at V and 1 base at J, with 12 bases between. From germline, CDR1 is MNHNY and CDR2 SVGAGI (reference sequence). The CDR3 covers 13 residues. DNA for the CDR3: TGTGCCGGGGGAGGGGGGAGCAATCAGCCCCAGCATTTT. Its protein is CAGGGGSNQPQHF.

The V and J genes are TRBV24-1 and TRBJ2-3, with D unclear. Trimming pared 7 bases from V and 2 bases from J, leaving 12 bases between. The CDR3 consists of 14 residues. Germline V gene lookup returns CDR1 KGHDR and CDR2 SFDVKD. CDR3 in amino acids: CATRARISTDTQYF. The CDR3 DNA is TGTGCCACCAGGGCTCGAATATCCACAGATACGCAGTATTTT.

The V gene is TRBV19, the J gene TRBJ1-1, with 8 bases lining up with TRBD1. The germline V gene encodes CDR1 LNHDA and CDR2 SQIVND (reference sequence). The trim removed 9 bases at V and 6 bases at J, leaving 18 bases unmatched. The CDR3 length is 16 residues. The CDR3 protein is CASQEPGQVRRAEAFF. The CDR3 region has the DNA TGTGCCAGCCAAGAACCGGGACAGGTTAGGAGGGCTGAAGCTTTCTTT.

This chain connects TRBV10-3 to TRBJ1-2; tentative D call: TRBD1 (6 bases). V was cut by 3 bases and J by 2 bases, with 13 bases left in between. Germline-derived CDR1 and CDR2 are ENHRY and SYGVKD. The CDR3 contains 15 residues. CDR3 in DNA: TGTGCCATCAGTGACCGCGGACAGACCAACTATGGCTACACCTTC. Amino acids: CAISDRGQTNYGYTF.

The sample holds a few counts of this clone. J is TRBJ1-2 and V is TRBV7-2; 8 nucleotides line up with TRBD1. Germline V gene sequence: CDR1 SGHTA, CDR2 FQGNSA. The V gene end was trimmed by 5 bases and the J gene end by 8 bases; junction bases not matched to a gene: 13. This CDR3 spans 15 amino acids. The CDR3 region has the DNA TGTGCCAGCAGCCCCCAGCCCGGACAGGGTGGGGGCTACACCTTC. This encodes CASSPQPGQGGGYTF.

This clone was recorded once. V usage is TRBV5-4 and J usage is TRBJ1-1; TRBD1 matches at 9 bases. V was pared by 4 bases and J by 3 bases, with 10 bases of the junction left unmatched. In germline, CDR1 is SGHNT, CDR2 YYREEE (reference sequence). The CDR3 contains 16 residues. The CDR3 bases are TGTGCCAGCAGCACCAATTACAGGGGGCTGGACACTGAAGCTTTCTTT. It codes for CASSTNYRGLDTEAFF.